This T cell receptor (beta chain) was sequenced during a study of post-analysis software for immune sequencing data. The study's findings and limits: Controls had significantly higher normalized Chao1 diversity than multiple sclerosis patients.

A note on this clonotype: Its antigen remains unidentified.

The TCR beta cDNA libraries contained unique molecular identifiers. Using its own MiXCR run on the PCR reads, TCRdb lists one record per CDR3 protein. The table has 400,000 to 500,000 distinct CDR3 sequences, roughly 40% seen once; the top ten hold 7.6%. This clonotype was obtained from a girl aged 2-15 years with multiple sclerosis. Sequencing was carried out using blood.

The chain's CDR3 is CASTVGDRGRNTEAFF. In nucleotides, the CDR3 is TGTGCCAGCACCGTCGGAGACAGGGGGAGGAACACTGAAGCTTTCTTT. The chain is built from TRBV7-9 and TRBJ1-1; 9 nucleotides match TRBD1. The CDR3 covers 16 residues. V was pared by 7 bases and J by 1 base, with 10 bases of the junction left unmatched. Germline CDR1 reads SEHNR; CDR2 reads FQNEAQ (reference sequence).